A selection of T cell receptor beta chains follows, all from one sample in a study of T-cell reconstitution after alpha-beta-depleted transplantation in children. A single record per CDR3 protein comes from TCRdb applying MiXCR to the PCR reads. Here the sample spans 250,000 to 300,000 distinct CDR3 sequences, nearly 10% being singletons. The sample in question was PBMCs from the stem cell graft donor, obtained from the stem cell graft. Receptors originate from a human donor who donated a stem cell graft to a child with SCID. CDR3s leave out the opening cysteine and the closing phenylalanine or tryptophan. Fields, in order: V gene, J gene, clone size, CDR3 protein. Clone size is stated in some rows and not others, as once, few, many or a class when expanded.

TRBV5-1	TRBJ2-3	-	ASSFSSSTHTQY
TRBV18	TRBJ2-3	few	ASSPLAGASTDTQY
TRBV7-2	TRBJ2-3	few	ASSLDSGGTTDTQY
TRBV12-3/TRBV12-4	TRBJ2-2	few	ASSLLPGQGTGELF
TRBV5-1	TRBJ1-3	-	ASSSGQGGPGNTIY
TRBV14	TRBJ1-1	many	ASSPTAGHAEAF
TRBV12-3/TRBV12-4	TRBJ2-5	-	ASSASRDGETQY
TRBV7-9	TRBJ1-2	-	ASSSTGDPTYGYT
TRBV5-1	TRBJ2-1	many	ASSFRGESYNEQF
TRBV5-1	TRBJ2-2	few	ASSRAANPNTGELF
TRBV7-6	TRBJ2-5	few	ASSLVVHTAETQY
TRBV19	TRBJ1-1	-	ASSIKRNTEAF
TRBV27	TRBJ2-7	many	ASSSSYEQY
TRBV7-9	TRBJ2-2	few	ASSQGWTGELF
TRBV20-1	TRBJ2-5	-	SASRLDQETQY
TRBV20-1	TRBJ1-2	few	SASGYT
TRBV5-1	TRBJ1-1	few	ASSPTGTVNTEAF
TRBV7-2	TRBJ2-7	-	ASSLGFRGGSYEQY
TRBV5-1	TRBJ1-1	-	ASSSNPSGERTEAF
TRBV27	TRBJ2-6	few	ASSFGQFGANVLT
TRBV27	TRBJ1-1	-	ASSPGTGNSEAF
TRBV7-6	TRBJ1-4	-	ASSEGQGAWEKLF
TRBV12-3/TRBV12-4	TRBJ2-2	few	ASLAGIPGELF
TRBV5-1	TRBJ2-2	few	ASSLPPVGPRTGELF
TRBV20-1	TRBJ1-5	many	SAIRGAQDSNQPQH
TRBV4-1	TRBJ2-3	-	ASSQRSSGGAADTQY
TRBV6-5	TRBJ1-2	few	ASSYNRGANYGYT
TRBV27	TRBJ2-7	many	ASGTGAYEQY
TRBV18	TRBJ1-2	-	ASSPTRVANYGYT
TRBV29-1	TRBJ2-7	-	SVERGDSSYEQY
TRBV4-1	TRBJ2-7	-	ASSLSWNRDEQY
TRBV5-1	TRBJ2-1	many	ASSQPGQGVREQF
TRBV5-5	TRBJ1-1	few	ASSSSSTEAF
TRBV12-3/TRBV12-4	TRBJ1-1	many	ASNHMGQGSEAF
TRBV5-6	TRBJ1-5	-	ASSLRGWDQPQH
TRBV20-1	TRBJ2-1	many	SASPPVTFDNEQF
TRBV20-1	TRBJ2-7	many	SARGSGGTYEQY
TRBV5-1	TRBJ2-5	-	ASTTPSYETQY
TRBV5-1	TRBJ2-1	-	ASSLGLAGDLYNEQF
TRBV4-2	TRBJ2-1	-	ASSRDLIGEQF
TRBV12-3/TRBV12-4	TRBJ2-7	few	ASSSYGLASFEQY
TRBV12-3/TRBV12-4	TRBJ2-6	few	ASSLGQLNSGANVLT
TRBV5-1	TRBJ1-1	many	ASSKQGANTEAF
TRBV2	TRBJ2-3	-	ASSEEKGAGTQY
TRBV28	TRBJ2-3	-	ASAQPTSTDMQY
TRBV15	TRBJ2-1	few	ATSRSSGGALEQF
TRBV12-3/TRBV12-4	TRBJ2-3	many	ASTRTSGGFLSTDTQY
TRBV12-3/TRBV12-4	TRBJ2-2	-	ASSSGTPGLAGSNTGELF
TRBV5-1	TRBJ2-3	few	ASIKGGAAEDTQY
TRBV7-9	TRBJ1-1	few	ASRYPGTNTEAF
TRBV18	TRBJ2-4	-	ASSPPDRFKNIQY
TRBV5-1	TRBJ2-7	-	ASSLGGAGKNEQY
TRBV7-4	TRBJ1-6	-	ASSFGPPFYNSPLH
TRBV20-1	TRBJ2-3	-	SARDMGLAGGSDTQY